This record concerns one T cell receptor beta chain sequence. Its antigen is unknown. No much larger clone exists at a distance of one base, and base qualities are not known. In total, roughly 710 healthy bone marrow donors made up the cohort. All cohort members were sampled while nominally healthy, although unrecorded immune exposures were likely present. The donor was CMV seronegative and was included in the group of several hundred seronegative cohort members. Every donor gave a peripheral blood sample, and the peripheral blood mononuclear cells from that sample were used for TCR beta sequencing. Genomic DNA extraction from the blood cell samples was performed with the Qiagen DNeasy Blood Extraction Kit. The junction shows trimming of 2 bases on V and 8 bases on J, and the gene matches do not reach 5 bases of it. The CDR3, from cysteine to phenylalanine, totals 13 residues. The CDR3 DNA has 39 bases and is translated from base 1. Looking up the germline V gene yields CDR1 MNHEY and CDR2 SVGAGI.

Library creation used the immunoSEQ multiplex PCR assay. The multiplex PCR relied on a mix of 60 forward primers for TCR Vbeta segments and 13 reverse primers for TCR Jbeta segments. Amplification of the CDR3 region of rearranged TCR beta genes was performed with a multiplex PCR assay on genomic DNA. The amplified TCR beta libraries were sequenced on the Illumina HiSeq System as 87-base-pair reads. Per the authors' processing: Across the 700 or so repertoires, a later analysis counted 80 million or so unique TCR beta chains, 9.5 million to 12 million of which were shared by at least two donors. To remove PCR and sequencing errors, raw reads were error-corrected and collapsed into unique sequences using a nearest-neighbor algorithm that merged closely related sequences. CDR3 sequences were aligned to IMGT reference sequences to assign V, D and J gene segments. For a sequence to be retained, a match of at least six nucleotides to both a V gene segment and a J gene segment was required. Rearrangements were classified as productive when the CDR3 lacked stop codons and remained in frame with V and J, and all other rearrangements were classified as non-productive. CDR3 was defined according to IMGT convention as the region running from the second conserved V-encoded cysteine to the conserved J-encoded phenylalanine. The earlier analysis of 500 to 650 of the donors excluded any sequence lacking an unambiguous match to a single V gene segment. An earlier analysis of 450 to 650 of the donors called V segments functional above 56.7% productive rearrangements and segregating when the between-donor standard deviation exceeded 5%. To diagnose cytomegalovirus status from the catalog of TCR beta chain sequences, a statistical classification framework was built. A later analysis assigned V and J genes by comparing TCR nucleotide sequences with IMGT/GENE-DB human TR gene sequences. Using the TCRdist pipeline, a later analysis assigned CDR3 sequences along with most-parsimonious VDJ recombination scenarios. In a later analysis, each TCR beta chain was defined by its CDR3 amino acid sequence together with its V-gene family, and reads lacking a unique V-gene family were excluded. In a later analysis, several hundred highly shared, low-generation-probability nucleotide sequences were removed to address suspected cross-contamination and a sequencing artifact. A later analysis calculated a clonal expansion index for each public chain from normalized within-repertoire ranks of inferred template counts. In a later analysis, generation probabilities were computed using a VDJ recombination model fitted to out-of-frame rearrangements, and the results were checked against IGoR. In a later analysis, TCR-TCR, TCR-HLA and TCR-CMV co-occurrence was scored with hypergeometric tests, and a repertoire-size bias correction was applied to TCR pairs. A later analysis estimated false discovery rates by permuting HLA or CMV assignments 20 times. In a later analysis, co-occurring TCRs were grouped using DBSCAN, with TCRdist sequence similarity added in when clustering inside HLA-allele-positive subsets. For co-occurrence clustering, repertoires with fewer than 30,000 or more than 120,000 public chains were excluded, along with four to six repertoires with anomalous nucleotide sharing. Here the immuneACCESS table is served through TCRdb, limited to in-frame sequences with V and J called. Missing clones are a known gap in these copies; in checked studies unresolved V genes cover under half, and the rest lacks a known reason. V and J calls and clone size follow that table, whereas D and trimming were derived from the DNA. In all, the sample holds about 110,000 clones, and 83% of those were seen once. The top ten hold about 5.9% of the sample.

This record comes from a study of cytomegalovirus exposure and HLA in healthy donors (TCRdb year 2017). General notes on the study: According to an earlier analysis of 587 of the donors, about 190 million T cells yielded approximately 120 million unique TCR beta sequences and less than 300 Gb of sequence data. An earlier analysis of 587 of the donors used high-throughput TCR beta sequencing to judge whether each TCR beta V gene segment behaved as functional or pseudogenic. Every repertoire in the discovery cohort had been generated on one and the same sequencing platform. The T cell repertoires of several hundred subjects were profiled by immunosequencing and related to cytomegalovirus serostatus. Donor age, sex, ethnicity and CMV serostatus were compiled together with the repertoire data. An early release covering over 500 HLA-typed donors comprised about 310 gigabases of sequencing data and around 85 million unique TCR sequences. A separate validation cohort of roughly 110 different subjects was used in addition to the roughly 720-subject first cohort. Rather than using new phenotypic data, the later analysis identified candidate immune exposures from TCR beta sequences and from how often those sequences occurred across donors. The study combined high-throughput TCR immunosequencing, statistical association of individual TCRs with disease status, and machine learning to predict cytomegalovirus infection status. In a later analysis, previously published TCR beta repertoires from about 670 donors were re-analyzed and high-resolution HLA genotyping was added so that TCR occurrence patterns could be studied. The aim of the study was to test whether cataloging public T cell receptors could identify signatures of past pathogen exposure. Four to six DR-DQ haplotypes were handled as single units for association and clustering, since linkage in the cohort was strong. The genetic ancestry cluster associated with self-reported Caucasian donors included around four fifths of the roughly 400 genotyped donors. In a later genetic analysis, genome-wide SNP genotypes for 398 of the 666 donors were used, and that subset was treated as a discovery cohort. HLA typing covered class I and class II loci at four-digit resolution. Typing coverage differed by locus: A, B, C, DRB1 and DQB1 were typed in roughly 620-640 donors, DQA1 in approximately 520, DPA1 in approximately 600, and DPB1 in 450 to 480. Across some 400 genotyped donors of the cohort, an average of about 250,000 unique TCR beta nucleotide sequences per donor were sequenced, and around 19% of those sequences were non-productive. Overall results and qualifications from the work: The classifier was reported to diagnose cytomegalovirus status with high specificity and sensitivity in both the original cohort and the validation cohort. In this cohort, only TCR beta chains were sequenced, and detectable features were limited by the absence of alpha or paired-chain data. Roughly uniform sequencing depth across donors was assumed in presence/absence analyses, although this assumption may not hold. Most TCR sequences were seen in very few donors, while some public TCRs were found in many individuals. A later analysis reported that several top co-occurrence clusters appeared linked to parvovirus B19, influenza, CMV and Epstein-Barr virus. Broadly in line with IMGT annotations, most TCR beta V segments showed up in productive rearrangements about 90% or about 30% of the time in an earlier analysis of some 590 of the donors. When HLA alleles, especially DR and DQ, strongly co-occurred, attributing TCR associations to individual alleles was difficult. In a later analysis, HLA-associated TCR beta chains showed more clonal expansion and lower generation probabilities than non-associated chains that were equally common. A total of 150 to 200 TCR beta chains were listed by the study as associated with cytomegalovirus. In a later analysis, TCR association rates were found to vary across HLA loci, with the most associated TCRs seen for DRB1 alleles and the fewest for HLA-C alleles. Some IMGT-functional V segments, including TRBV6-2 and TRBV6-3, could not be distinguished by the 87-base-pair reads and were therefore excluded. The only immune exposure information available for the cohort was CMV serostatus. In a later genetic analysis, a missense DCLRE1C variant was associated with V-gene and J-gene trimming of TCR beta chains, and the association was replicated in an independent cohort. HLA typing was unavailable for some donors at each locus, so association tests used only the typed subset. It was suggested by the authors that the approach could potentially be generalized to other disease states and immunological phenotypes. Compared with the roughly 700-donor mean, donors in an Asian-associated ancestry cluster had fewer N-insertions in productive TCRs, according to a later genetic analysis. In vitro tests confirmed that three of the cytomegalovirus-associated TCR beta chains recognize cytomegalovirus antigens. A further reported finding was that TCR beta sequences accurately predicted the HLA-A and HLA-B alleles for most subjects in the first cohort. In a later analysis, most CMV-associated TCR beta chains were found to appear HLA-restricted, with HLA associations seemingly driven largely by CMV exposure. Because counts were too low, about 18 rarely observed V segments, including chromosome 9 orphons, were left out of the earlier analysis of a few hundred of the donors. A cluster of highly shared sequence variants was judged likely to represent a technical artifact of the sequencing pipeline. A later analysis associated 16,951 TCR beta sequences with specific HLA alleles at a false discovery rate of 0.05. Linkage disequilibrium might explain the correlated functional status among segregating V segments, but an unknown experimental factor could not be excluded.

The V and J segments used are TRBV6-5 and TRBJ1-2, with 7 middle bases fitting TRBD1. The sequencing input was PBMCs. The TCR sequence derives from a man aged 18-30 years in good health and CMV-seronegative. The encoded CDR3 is CASSYNRGGGYTF. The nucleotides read TGTGCCAGCAGTTACAACAGGGGTGGCGGCTACACCTTC.